Listed here is a single TCR beta chain. The treatment is: 19 received Ad26.COV2.S at low or high dose, single or two shots; 5 received placebo; per-sample allocation not given. Material that was analyzed had been drawn on day 63 after the first vaccine or placebo injection. The sample originates from a study of Ad26.COV2.S vaccination and SARS-CoV-2 variants. CDR1 is SGDLS and CDR2 is YYNGEE in the germline V gene. Trimming at V came to 4 bases and at J to 4 bases, leaving 9 bases not matched to a gene. There are 16 residues in the CDR3. The assay was immunoSEQ multiplex PCR, and TCRdb's table has in-frame clones only and misses some. The sample lists a few hundred thousand clones; 75% to 95% were seen once.

The sequence was obtained from a person aged 18 to 59 who received the Ad26.COV2.S COVID-19 vaccine or a placebo. Sequencing used peripheral blood, obtained in a trial of Ad26.COV2.S vaccine versus placebo. The V and J genes are TRBV9 and TRBJ2-2; 8 nucleotides line up with TRBD1. CDR3 in amino acids: CASSFPGGALTGELFF. As DNA, the CDR3 is TGTGCCAGCAGCTTCCCAGGGGGCGCGCTCACCGGGGAGCTGTTTTTT.